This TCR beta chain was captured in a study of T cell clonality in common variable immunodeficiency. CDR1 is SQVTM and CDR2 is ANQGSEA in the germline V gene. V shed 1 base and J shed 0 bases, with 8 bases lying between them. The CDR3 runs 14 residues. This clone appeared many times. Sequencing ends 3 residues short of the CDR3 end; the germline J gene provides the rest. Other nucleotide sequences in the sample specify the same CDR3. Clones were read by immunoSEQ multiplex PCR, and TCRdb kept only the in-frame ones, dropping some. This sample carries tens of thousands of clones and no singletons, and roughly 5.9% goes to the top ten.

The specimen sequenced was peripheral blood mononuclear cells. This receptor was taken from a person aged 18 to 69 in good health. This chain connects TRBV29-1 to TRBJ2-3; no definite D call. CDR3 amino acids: CSVEGQASTDTQYF. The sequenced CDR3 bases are TGCAGCGTTGAAGGGCAGGCCAGCACAGATACG.